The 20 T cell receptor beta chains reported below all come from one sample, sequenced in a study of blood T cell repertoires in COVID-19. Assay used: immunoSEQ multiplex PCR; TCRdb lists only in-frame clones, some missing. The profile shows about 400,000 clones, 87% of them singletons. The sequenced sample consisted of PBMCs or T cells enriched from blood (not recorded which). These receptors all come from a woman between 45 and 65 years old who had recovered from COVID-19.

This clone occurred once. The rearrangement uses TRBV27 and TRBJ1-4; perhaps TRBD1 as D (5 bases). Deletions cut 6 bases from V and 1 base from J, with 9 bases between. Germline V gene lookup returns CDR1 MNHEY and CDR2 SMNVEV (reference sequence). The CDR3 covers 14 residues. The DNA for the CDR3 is TGTGCCAGCAGACCCCAGGGAACTAATGAAAAACTGTTTTTT. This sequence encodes CASRPQGTNEKLFF.

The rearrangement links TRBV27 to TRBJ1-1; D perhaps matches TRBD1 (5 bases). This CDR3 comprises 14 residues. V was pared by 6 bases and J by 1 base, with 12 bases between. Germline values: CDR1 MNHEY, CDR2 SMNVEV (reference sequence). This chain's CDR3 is CASSPGPRNTEAFF. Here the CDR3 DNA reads TGTGCCAGCAGCCCAGGGCCACGGAACACTGAAGCTTTCTTT.

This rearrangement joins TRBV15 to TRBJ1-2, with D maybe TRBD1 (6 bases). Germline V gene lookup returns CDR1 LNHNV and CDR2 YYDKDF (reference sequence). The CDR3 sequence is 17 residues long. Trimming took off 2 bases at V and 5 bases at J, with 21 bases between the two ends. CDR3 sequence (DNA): TGTGCCACCAGCAGATTCTCGGACAGCCCACCGGGGTATGGCTACACCTTC. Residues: CATSRFSDSPPGYGYTF.

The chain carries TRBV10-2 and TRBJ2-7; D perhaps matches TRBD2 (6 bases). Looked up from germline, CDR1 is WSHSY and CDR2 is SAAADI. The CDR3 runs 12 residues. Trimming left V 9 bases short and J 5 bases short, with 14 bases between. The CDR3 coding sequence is TGCGCCAGTAGACCCTGGGGGGACGAGCAGTACTTC. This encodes CASRPWGDEQYF.

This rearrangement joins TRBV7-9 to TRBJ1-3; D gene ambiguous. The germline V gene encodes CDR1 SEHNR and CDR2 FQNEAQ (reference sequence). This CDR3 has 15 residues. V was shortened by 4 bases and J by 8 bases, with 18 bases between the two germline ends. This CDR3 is CASSSQTYRKDTIYF. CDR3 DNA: TGTGCCAGCAGCTCCCAGACATACCGAAAGGACACCATATATTTT.

The CDR3 nucleotides read TGCGCCAGCAGTGCCTCGAAGGGGACAGGGCTTACGCTATCAGATTACGAGCAGTACTTC. Encoded protein: CASSASKGTGLTLSDYEQYF. J is TRBJ2-7 and V is TRBV10-1; 9 nucleotides align to TRBD1. Germline V gives CDR1 WNHNN, CDR2 SYGVQD (reference sequence). V shed 4 bases, J shed 4 bases, and the junction held 23 bases outside the gene matches. The CDR3 spans 20 residues.

This chain's CDR3 is CASSVGRVNSPLHF. DNA of the CDR3: TGTGCCAGCAGCGTAGGGAGGGTTAATTCACCCCTCCACTTT. This rearrangement joins TRBV9 to TRBJ1-6; D uncertain. V was cut by 0 bases and J by 6 bases, with 7 bases left in between. The germline gives CDR1 SGDLS, CDR2 YYNGEE. This CDR3 region has 14 residues.

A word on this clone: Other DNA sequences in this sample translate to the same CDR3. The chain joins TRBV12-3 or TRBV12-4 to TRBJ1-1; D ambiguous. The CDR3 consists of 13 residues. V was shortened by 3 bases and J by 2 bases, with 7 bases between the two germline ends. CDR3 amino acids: CASSFAENTEAFF. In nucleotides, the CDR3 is TGTGCCAGCAGTTTCGCAGAAAACACTGAAGCTTTCTTT.

CDR3: CASSLDGIVAEAFF. CDR3 in DNA: TGTGCCAGCAGCCTAGACGGGATTGTGGCTGAAGCTTTCTTT. V usage is TRBV7-3 and J usage is TRBJ1-1, with D unresolved. This CDR3 has 14 residues. V lost 5 bases, J lost 6 bases, and 16 bases lay in between. Germline CDR1 reads SGHTA; CDR2 reads FQGTGA.

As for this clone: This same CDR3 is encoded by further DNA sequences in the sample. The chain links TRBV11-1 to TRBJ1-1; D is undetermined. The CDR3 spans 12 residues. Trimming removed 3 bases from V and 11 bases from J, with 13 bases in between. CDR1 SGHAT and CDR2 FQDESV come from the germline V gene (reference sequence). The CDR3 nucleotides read TGTGCCAGCAGCTTGCCACAGCTCAACGCTTTCTTT. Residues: CASSLPQLNAFF.

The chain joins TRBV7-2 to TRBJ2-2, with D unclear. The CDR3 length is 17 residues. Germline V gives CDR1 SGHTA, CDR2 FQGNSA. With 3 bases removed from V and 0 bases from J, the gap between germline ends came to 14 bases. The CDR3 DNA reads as TGTGCCAGCAGCTTCTTGGGTTGGGCACCGAACACCGGGGAGCTGTTTTTT. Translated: CASSFLGWAPNTGELFF.

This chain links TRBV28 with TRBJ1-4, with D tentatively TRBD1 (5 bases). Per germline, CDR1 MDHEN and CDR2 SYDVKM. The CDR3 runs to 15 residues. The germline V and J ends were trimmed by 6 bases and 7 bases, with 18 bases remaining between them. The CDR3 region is CASSHNRPLGEKLFF. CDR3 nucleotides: TGTGCCAGCAGCCACAACAGGCCCCTTGGTGAAAAACTGTTTTTT.

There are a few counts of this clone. This CDR3 is CASSHGRVDQPQHF. CDR3 nucleotides: TGTGCCAGCAGCCATGGCCGGGTCGATCAGCCCCAGCATTTT. J is TRBJ1-5 and V is TRBV3-1 (or the pseudogene TRBV3-2); D call uncertain. The CDR3 has 14 amino acids. Germline-derived CDR1 and CDR2 are LGHDT and YNNKEL (reference sequence). Deletions cut 3 bases from V and 5 bases from J, with 11 bases between.

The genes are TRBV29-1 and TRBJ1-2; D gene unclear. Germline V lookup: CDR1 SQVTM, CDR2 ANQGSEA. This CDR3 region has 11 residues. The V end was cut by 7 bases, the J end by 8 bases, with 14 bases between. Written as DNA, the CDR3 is TGCAGCGCTCCCGTGCCGGGGGGCTACACCTTC. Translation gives CSAPVPGGYTF.

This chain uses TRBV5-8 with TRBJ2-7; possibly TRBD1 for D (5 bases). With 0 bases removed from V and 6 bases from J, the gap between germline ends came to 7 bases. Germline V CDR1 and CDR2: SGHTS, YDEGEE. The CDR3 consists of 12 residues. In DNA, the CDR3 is TGTGCCAGCAGCTTGGGCAGGGTCGAGCAGTACTTC. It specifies CASSLGRVEQYF.

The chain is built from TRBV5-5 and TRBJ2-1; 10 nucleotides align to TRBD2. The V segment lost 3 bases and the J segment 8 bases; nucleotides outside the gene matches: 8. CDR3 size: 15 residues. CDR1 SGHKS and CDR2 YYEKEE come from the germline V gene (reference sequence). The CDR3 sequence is CASSSLGLAGDEQFF. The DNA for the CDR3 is TGTGCCAGCAGCTCCCTTGGGCTAGCGGGGGATGAGCAGTTCTTC.

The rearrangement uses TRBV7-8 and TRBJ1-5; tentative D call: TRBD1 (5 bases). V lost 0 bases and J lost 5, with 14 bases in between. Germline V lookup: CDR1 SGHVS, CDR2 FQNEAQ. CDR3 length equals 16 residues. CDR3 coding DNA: TGTGCCAGCAGCTTAGCGATCTCACAGGTCTATCAGCCCCAGCATTTT. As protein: CASSLAISQVYQPQHF.

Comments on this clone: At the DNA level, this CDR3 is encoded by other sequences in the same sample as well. The chain's CDR3 is CASSSLGTGAYEQYF. The CDR3 region has the DNA TGTGCCAGCAGTTCCCTTGGGACAGGGGCCTACGAGCAGTACTTC. The V gene is TRBV28, the J gene TRBJ2-7, with TRBD1 matching 10 bases. The CDR3 runs to 15 residues. Germline V gene data show CDR1 as MDHEN and CDR2 as SYDVKM. Germline trimming cut 4 bases from V and 2 bases from J; bases unmatched to any gene: 5.

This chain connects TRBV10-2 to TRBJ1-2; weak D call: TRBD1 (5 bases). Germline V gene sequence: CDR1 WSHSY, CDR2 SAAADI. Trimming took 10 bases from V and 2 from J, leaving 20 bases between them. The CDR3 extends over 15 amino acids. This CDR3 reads CATSPDLTANYGYTF. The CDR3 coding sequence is TGCGCCACCTCTCCGGACCTGACAGCGAACTATGGCTACACCTTC.

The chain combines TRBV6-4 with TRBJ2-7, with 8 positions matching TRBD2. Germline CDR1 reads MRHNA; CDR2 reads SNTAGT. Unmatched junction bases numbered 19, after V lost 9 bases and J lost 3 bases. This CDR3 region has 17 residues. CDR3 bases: TGTGCCAGGTACGGGAGGGAAGCTACAAAATGGCTCTACGAGCAGTACTTC. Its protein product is CARYGREATKWLYEQYF.